The TCR beta chain described here comes from a study of shared clonotypes between healthy human individuals. Evenly divided among several immunoSEQ plates was the genomic DNA of each subset. Profiling relied on immunoSEQ multiplex PCR, and the TCRdb table lists in-frame clones only, not all of them. Here the sample spans some 630,000 clones, roughly 70% being singletons. Comments on this clone: Its target is not known.

Germline V gene sequence: CDR1 LNHDA, CDR2 SQIVND (reference sequence). This CDR3 contains 15 residues. V was trimmed by 5 bases and J by 1 base, leaving 14 bases between them. The study, taken as a whole, reports: Sorted-subset samples were not fully sequenced, rarefaction indicated.

This TCR was recovered from a woman under 40 in good health. The gene calls are TRBV19 and TRBJ2-5, with D possibly matching TRBD1 (6 bases). Sequenced: memory CD4+ T cells sorted from blood. As for subset: CD45RA-negative fraction. The CDR3 DNA is TGTGCCAGTAGTCCCGGGACAATTGTCCAAGAGACCCAGTACTTC. It translates to CASSPGTIVQETQYF.